Sequencing of this TCR beta chain was carried out in a study of T-cell reconstitution after alpha-beta-depleted transplantation in children. Notes on this clonotype: What it recognizes is unknown.

Points from the study as a whole: Most T-cell counts and diversity one year after the transplant came from T cells that were newly produced.

The TCRbeta library incorporated unique molecular identifiers. Each CDR3 protein gets one entry after TCRdb re-called the PCR reads with MiXCR. The table includes about 900,000 distinct CDR3 sequences, about 29% detected once. The sample in question was PBMCs, mostly from graft donor cells, obtained 360 days after TCRalphabeta/CD19-depleted stem cell transplant. This receptor was taken from a boy under two years old who had a stem cell transplant for SCID, so the T cells may come from the graft donor.

DNA for the CDR3: TGCAGTGCTAGAGACCCCCCGTCAGGAGAATCCCCCTACGAGCAGTACTTC. This translates into CSARDPPSGESPYEQYF. The chain recombines TRBV20-1 with TRBJ2-7, with D hard to call. The V end was cut by 0 bases, the J end by 2 bases, with 20 bases between. This CDR3 comprises 17 residues. The germline gives CDR1 DFQATT, CDR2 SNEGSKA (reference sequence).